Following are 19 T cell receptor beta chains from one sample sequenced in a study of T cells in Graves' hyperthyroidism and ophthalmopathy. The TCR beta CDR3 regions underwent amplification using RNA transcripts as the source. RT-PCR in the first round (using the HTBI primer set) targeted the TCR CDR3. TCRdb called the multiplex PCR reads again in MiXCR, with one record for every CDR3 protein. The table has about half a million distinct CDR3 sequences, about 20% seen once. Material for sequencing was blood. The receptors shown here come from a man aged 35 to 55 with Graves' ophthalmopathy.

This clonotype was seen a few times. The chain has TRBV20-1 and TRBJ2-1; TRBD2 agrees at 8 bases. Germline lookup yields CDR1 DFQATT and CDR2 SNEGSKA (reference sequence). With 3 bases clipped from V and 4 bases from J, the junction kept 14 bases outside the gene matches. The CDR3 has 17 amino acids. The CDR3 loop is CSASGGPAGLVYNEQFF. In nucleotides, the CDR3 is TGCAGTGCTAGTGGGGGACCCGCGGGACTAGTTTACAATGAGCAGTTCTTC.

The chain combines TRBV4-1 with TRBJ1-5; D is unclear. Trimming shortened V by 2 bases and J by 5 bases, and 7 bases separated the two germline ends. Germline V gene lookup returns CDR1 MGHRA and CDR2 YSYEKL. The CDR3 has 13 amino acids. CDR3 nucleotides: TGCGCCAGCAGCCAAAGGGTCGATCAGCCCCAGCATTTT. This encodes CASSQRVDQPQHF.

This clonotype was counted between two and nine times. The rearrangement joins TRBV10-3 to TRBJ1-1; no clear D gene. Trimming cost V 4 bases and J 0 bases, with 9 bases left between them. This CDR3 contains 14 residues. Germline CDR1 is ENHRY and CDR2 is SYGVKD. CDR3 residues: CAISGETMNTEAFF. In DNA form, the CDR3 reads TGTGCCATCAGTGGAGAGACGATGAACACTGAAGCTTTCTTT.

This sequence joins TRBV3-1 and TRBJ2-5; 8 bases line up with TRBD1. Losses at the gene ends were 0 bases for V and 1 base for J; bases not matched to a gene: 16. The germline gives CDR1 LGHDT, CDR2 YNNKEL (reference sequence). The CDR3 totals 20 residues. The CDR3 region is CASSQEGQGYFVGPQETQYF. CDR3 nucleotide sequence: TGTGCCAGCAGCCAAGAAGGACAGGGATATTTTGTCGGGCCCCAAGAGACCCAGTACTTC.

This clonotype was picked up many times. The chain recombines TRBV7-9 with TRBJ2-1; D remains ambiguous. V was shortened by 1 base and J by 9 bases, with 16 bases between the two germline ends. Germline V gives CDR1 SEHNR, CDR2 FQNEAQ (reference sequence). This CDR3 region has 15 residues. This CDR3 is CASSLGLLLSGEQFF. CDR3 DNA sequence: TGTGCCAGCAGCTTAGGCCTGCTTTTATCGGGTGAGCAGTTCTTC.

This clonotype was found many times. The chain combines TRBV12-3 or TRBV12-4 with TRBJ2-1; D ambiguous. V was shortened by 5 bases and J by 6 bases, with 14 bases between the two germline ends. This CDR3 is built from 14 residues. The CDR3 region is CASSDAGSTNEQFF. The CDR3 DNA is TGTGCCAGCAGTGATGCCGGTAGTACCAATGAGCAGTTCTTC.

In DNA form, the CDR3 reads TGTGCCAGTAGTATATTCGCAGGGGACACTGAAGCTTTCTTT. Translation gives CASSIFAGDTEAFF. The gene calls are TRBV19 and TRBJ1-1; TRBD1 is a possible D gene (6 bases). CDR1 and CDR2 from the germline V gene are LNHDA and SQIVND (reference sequence). CDR3 length: 14 amino acids. V shed 2 bases and J shed 3 bases, with 10 bases lying between them.

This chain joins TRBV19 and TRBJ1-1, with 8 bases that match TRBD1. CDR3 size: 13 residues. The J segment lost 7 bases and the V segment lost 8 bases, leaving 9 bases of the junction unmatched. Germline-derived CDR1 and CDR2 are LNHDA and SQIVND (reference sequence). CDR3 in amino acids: CASAQDRGFEAFF. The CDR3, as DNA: TGTGCCAGTGCCCAAGACAGGGGATTTGAAGCTTTCTTT. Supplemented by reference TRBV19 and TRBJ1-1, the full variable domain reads DGGITQSPKYLFRKEGQNVTLSCEQNLNHDAMYWYRQDPGQGLRLIYYSQIVNDFQKGDIAEGYSVSREKKESFPLTVTSAQKNPTAFYLCASAQDRGFEAFFGQGTRLTVV.

The CDR3 DNA reads as TGTGCCAGTAGCCGAGTCGGTGAAGCTTTCTTT. Translating it yields CASSRVGEAFF. V usage is TRBV19 and J usage is TRBJ1-1; D remains unclear. Germline V lookup: CDR1 LNHDA, CDR2 SQIVND (reference sequence). The CDR3 runs 11 residues. V was trimmed by 6 bases and J by 7 bases, leaving 9 bases between them.

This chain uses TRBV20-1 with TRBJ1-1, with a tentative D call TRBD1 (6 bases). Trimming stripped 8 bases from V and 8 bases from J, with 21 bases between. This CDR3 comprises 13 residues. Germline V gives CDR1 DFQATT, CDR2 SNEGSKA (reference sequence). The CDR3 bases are TGCAGTCCAATCCAGGACAGAAAATTAGAAGCTTTCTTT. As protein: CSPIQDRKLEAFF.

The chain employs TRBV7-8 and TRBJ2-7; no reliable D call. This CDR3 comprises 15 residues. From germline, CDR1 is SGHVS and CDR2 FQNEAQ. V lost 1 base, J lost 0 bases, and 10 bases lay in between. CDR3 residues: CASSLGVASSYEQYF. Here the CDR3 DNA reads TGTGCCAGCAGCTTAGGAGTAGCCTCCTCCTACGAGCAGTACTTC.

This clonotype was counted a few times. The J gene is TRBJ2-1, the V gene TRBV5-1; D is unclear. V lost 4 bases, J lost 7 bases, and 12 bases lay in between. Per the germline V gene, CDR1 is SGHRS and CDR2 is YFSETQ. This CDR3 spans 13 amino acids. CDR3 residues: CASSNSVENEQFF. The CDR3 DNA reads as TGCGCCAGCAGCAACAGCGTGGAGAATGAGCAGTTCTTC.

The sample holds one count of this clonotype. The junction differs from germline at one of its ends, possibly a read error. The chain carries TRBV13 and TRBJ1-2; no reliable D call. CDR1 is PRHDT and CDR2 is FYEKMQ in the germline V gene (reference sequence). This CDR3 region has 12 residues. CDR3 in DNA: TGTGCCGGCAGCTCTCTGTCGTCCGGCTACACCTTC. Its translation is CAGSSLSSGYTF.

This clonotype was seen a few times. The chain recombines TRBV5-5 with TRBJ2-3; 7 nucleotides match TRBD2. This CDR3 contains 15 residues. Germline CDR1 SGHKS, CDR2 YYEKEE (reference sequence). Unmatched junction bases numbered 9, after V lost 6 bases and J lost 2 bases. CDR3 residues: CASNRLGGNTDTQYF. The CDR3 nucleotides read TGTGCCAGCAACAGGTTGGGAGGGAACACAGATACGCAGTATTTT.

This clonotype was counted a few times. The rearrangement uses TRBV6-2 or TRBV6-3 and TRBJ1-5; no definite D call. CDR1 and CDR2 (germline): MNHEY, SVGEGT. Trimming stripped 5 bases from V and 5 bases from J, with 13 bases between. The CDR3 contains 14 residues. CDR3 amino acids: CASSPQAVDQPQHF. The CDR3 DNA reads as TGTGCCAGCAGTCCCCAAGCGGTGGATCAGCCCCAGCATTTT.

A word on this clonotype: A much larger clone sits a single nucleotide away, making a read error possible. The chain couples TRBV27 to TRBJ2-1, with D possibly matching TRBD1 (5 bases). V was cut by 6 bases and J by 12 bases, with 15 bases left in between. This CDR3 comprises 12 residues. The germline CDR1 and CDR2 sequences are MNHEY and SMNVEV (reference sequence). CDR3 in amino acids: CASRKQVGGQFF. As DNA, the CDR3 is TGTGCCAGCAGAAAACAGGTTGGTGGGCAGTTCTTC.

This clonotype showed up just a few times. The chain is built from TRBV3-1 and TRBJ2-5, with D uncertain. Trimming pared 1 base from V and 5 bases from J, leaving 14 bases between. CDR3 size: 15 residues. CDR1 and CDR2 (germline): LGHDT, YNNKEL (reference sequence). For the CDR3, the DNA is TGTGCCAGCAGCCAAGTTCTTCTCGGGCGGGAGACCCAGTACTTC. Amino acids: CASSQVLLGRETQYF.

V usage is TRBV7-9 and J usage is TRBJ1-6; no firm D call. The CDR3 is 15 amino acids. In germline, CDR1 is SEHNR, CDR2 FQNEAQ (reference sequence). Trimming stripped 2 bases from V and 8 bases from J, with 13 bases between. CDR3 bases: TGTGCCAGCAGCTTAATGGGAAATATCGATTCACCCCTCCACTTT. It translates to CASSLMGNIDSPLHF.

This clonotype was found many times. CDR3 DNA: TGTGCCAGCAGTGATCCTACAGATACGCAGTATTTT. As protein: CASSDPTDTQYF. J is TRBJ2-3 and V is TRBV2; unclear D gene. The CDR3 contains 12 residues. From germline, CDR1 is SNHLY and CDR2 FYNNEI. V lost 3 bases to trimming and J lost 3 bases, with 4 bases between them.